This T cell receptor beta chain was captured in a study of T cell changes during pregnancy in multiple sclerosis. The germline CDR1 and CDR2 sequences are LNHDA and SQIVND (reference sequence). V gave up 6 bases and J gave up 6 bases, with 17 bases separating them. The CDR3 totals 15 residues. The table came from immunoSEQ multiplex PCR; TCRdb's copy has only in-frame clones and leaves some out. The table lists 75,000 to 95,000 clones, 85% to 95% of them singletons, with roughly 2.5% in the top ten. This clonotype was obtained from a female donor with multiple sclerosis, enrolled in a pregnancy study. This chain joins TRBV19 and TRBJ2-2; D might be TRBD1 (6 bases). The source was peripheral blood, collected in the second trimester of pregnancy. The CDR3 protein is CASSPHRVGPGELFF. The DNA for the CDR3 is TGTGCCAGTAGCCCCCACAGGGTTGGACCCGGGGAGCTGTTTTTT.